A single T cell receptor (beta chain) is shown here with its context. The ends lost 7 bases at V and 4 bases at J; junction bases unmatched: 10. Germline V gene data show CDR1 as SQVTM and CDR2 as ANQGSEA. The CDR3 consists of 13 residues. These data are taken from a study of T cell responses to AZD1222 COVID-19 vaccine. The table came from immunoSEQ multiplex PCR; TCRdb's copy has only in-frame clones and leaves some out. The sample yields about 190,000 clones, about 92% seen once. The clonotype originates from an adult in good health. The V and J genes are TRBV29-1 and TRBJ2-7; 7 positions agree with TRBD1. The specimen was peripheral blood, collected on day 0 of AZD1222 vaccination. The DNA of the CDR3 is TGCAGCGCCCGAGTAGGGGGCATGTACGAGCAGTACTTC. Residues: CSARVGGMYEQYF.